The 27 T cell receptor beta chains reported below all come from one sample, sequenced in a study of identical twins. TCRdb analysed the 5' RACE reads with MiXCR anew, one entry per CDR3 protein. The table has around 530,000 distinct CDR3 sequences, 12% to 15% seen once; the top ten hold 0.44%. These data are also associated with another study on yellow fever vaccine responses in identical twins.

Sequencing was carried out using CD4+ T cells sorted from blood. Receptors originate from a woman aged 18-35 years in good health.

The V gene is TRBV12-3 or TRBV12-4, the J gene TRBJ2-7, with D perhaps TRBD2 (6 bases). This CDR3 contains 13 residues. Trimming pared 5 bases from V and 3 bases from J, leaving 11 bases between. This chain's CDR3 is CASSRGAVYEQYV. The CDR3 coding sequence is TGTGCCAGCAGTCGCGGGGCGGTCTACGAGCAGTACGTC.

This clonotype was seen only a few times. J is TRBJ2-3 and V is TRBV10-3; TRBD2 matches at 13 bases. The CDR3 runs to 15 residues. Unmatched junction bases numbered 0, after V lost 6 bases and J lost 0 bases. The germline V gene has CDR1 ENHRY and CDR2 SYGVKD. The CDR3 DNA reads as TGTGCCATCAGGGGACTAGCGGGGAGCACAGATACGCAGTATTTT. It specifies CAIRGLAGSTDTQYF.

In this sample, this clonotype turned up a few times. The J gene is TRBJ2-2, the V gene TRBV18; TRBD2 aligns across 9 bases. This CDR3 comprises 17 residues. Looked up from germline, CDR1 is KGHSH and CDR2 is LQKENI. V was clipped by 2 bases and J by 1 base; unmatched bases: 5. The CDR3 sequence is CASSPNSSGKNTGELFF. CDR3 nucleotide sequence: TGTGCCAGCTCACCAAATTCTAGCGGGAAGAACACCGGGGAGCTGTTTTTT. Variable domain in full (rest from reference TRBV18 and TRBJ2-2): NAGVMQNPRHLVRRRGQEARLRCSPMKGHSHVYWYRQLPEEGLKFMVYLQKENIIDESGMPKERFSAEFPKEGPSILRIQQVVRGDSAAYFCASSPNSSGKNTGELFFGEGSRLTVL.

This clonotype was seen a few times. The CDR3 region is CASSQNRVSGNTIYF. The CDR3 bases are TGTGCCAGCAGTCAGAACAGGGTATCGGGAAACACCATATATTTT. This chain connects TRBV12-3 or TRBV12-4 to TRBJ1-3; a weak D match, TRBD1 (6 bases). V gave up 5 bases and J gave up 4 bases, with 15 bases separating them. The CDR3 contains 15 residues.

This chain links TRBV18 with TRBJ2-7, with unresolved D. Germline V gene data show CDR1 as KGHSH and CDR2 as LQKENI. Trimming left V 3 bases short and J 4 bases short, with 13 bases between. The CDR3 has 14 amino acids. CDR3 loop: CASSPRSGNYEQYV. The CDR3 nucleotides are TGTGCCAGCTCACCTAGGTCAGGCAATTACGAGCAGTACGTC.

The V and J genes are TRBV5-1 and TRBJ2-3, with 10 bases aligning to TRBD2. V dropped 4 bases and J dropped 4; count of bases not matched to a gene: 6. The CDR3 consists of 15 residues. CDR1 and CDR2 (germline): SGHRS, YFSETQ. CDR3 sequence (DNA): TGCGCCAGCAGCCGTACTAGCGGGGTCCCAGATACGCAGTATTTT. It translates to CASSRTSGVPDTQYF.

The table lists this clonotype with a few counts. The chain joins TRBV5-1 to TRBJ2-7; maybe TRBD2 (6 bases). Trimming stripped 2 bases from V and 3 bases from J, with 9 bases between. Germline CDR1 SGHRS, CDR2 YFSETQ. CDR3 length: 13 residues. CDR3 in amino acids: CASSLDSGYEQYF. The CDR3 DNA sequence: TGCGCCAGCAGCTTAGATAGCGGCTACGAGCAGTACTTC.

The CDR3 here is CSAKRQDTNTGELFF. As DNA, the CDR3 is TGCAGCGCCAAGCGGCAGGACACGAACACCGGGGAGCTGTTTTTT. This chain uses TRBV29-1 with TRBJ2-2; possibly TRBD1 or TRBD2 for D (5 bases each). V lost 7 bases and J 0 bases, leaving 15 bases between the germline ends. The CDR3 consists of 15 residues. Germline CDR1 and CDR2: SQVTM and ANQGSEA.

This clonotype has more than one count but fewer than ten. The chain combines TRBV7-2 with TRBJ2-3; D may match TRBD1 or TRBD2 (5 bases each). There are 16 residues in the CDR3. CDR1 is SGHTA and CDR2 is FQGNSA in the germline V gene. The ends were cut back, 3 bases at V and 0 bases at J, with 13 bases in the middle. CDR3 coding DNA: TGTGCCAGCAGCTTTGGGGACCACCCTAGCACAGATACGCAGTATTTT. This encodes CASSFGDHPSTDTQYF. Combining the CDR3 with reference TRBV7-2 and TRBJ2-3 gives the whole variable domain GAGVSQSPSNKVTEKGKDVELRCDPISGHTALYWYRQSLGQGLEFLIYFQGNSAPDKSGLPSDRFSAERTGGSVSTLTIQRTQQEDSAVYLCASSFGDHPSTDTQYFGPGTRLTVL.

This clonotype has only a few counts. The chain links TRBV10-3 to TRBJ1-2; D is possibly TRBD1 (5 bases). Germline V gene lookup returns CDR1 ENHRY and CDR2 SYGVKD. The CDR3 extends over 13 amino acids. V lost 7 bases and J lost 4, with 13 bases in between. CDR3 sequence (DNA): TGTGCCATCACCCAGGGAGATTTCTATGGCTACACCTTC. This codes for CAITQGDFYGYTF.

This clonotype has only a few counts. The rearrangement links TRBV4-1 to TRBJ2-3, with a possible D match to TRBD2 (6 bases). The CDR3 sequence is 15 residues long. Between the trimmed V and J ends, which lost 8 bases and 2 bases, there was a span of 17 bases. Per germline, CDR1 MGHRA and CDR2 YSYEKL. The CDR3 DNA sequence: TGCGCCAGCTCCCCCATGGGCGGGGCCACAGATACGCAGTATTTT. Translation gives CASSPMGGATDTQYF.

This clonotype was picked up a small number of times. The chain carries TRBV7-8 and TRBJ1-1, with TRBD1 as a possible D gene (6 bases). Per germline, CDR1 SGHVS and CDR2 FQNEAQ. The CDR3 totals 14 residues. Trimming removed 1 base from V and 3 bases from J, with 9 bases in between. The CDR3 DNA sequence: TGTGCCAGCAGCTTAGGGGGGCCCTACACTGAAGCTTTCTTT. This sequence encodes CASSLGGPYTEAFF. Drawing the rest from reference TRBV7-8 and TRBJ1-1, the complete variable domain is GAGVSQSPRYKVAKRGQDVALRCDPISGHVSLFWYQQALGQGPEFLTYFQNEAQLDKSGLPSDRFFAERPEGSVSTLKIQRTQQEDSAVYLCASSLGGPYTEAFFGQGTRLTVV.

The gene calls are TRBV11-1 and TRBJ2-1; possible D gene TRBD1, 5 bases. Trimming left V 1 base short and J 5 bases short, with 12 bases between. CDR1 and CDR2 (germline): SGHAT, FQDESV (reference sequence). The length of the CDR3 is 15 residues. The CDR3 DNA sequence: TGTGCCAGCAGCTTAGGTACCAGGGTAGACAATGAGCAGTTCTTC. Translation: CASSLGTRVDNEQFF.

The chain couples TRBV20-1 to TRBJ1-6; D ambiguous. This CDR3 contains 14 residues. Germline V gives CDR1 DFQATT, CDR2 SNEGSKA (reference sequence). V lost 3 bases to trimming and J lost 9 bases, with 15 bases between them. CDR3 protein: CSARALASGSPLHF. CDR3 nucleotide sequence: TGCAGTGCTAGGGCCTTGGCTTCTGGTTCACCCCTCCACTTT.

The V and J genes are TRBV3-1 and TRBJ1-1; no definite D call. Per germline, CDR1 LGHDT and CDR2 YNNKEL (reference sequence). This CDR3 region has 18 residues. The germline V and J ends were trimmed by 11 bases and 0 bases, with 28 bases remaining between them. The CDR3 here is CAFSSSGQRLHMNTEAFF. The CDR3 nucleotides read TGTGCCTTCAGTTCTTCCGGGCAGAGACTACACATGAACACTGAAGCTTTCTTT.

In its sample, this clonotype was seen many times. The rearrangement joins TRBV12-3 or TRBV12-4 to TRBJ2-1, with TRBD2 identical over 13 bases. CDR3 size: 15 residues. Trimming at V came to 5 bases and at J to 6 bases, leaving 4 bases not matched to a gene. For the CDR3, the DNA is TGTGCCAGCAGTCTGACTAGCGGGAGGCTCAATGAGCAGTTCTTC. Residues: CASSLTSGRLNEQFF.

The rearrangement links TRBV3-1 to TRBJ2-3; tentative D call: TRBD2 (7 bases). This CDR3 spans 15 amino acids. Germline loops: CDR1 LGHDT, CDR2 YNNKEL (reference sequence). The V gene lost 4 bases and the J gene lost 2 bases, with 13 bases spanning the gap. The CDR3 sequence: CASSRRGAVTDTQYF. The CDR3 region has the DNA TGTGCCAGCAGCCGCCGGGGGGCCGTCACAGATACGCAGTATTTT.

This clonotype was counted between two and nine times. The chain joins TRBV3-1 to TRBJ2-3, with unresolved D. The germline V gene encodes CDR1 LGHDT and CDR2 YNNKEL (reference sequence). V was cut by 1 base and J by 0 bases, with 11 bases left in between. CDR3 length equals 16 residues. The CDR3 is CASSQGFQTSTDTQYF. CDR3 nucleotides: TGTGCCAGCAGCCAAGGGTTCCAAACCAGCACAGATACGCAGTATTTT.

The V gene is TRBV5-6, the J gene TRBJ2-4; D is undetermined. The CDR3 extends over 15 amino acids. Germline CDR1 and CDR2: SGHDT and YYEEEE. V lost 0 bases and J 7 bases, leaving 14 bases between the germline ends. CDR3 residues: CASSLVTSLGNIQYF. CDR3 bases: TGTGCCAGCAGCTTGGTGACGTCCCTTGGGAACATTCAGTACTTC.

This clonotype showed up just a few times. The chain recombines TRBV4-1 with TRBJ2-1; tentatively, D is TRBD1 or TRBD2 (5 bases each). With 0 bases removed from V and 2 bases from J, the gap between germline ends came to 11 bases. This CDR3 region has 16 residues. Germline CDR1 MGHRA, CDR2 YSYEKL. The CDR3 nucleotides are TGCGCCAGCAGCCAAGAACCCCGGGGCCCCTACAATGAGCAGTTCTTC. It specifies CASSQEPRGPYNEQFF.

The chain couples TRBV20-1 to TRBJ1-4; 7 bases are a match to TRBD1. The CDR3 loop spans 13 amino acids. Germline-derived CDR1 and CDR2 are DFQATT and SNEGSKA (reference sequence). The V gene end was trimmed by 2 bases and the J gene end by 8 bases; junction bases not matched to a gene: 5. CDR3 sequence: CSARRQGGEKLFF. In DNA form, the CDR3 reads TGCAGTGCTAGACGACAGGGAGGAGAAAAACTGTTTTTT.

This rearrangement joins TRBV12-3 or TRBV12-4 to TRBJ2-1; the match to TRBD2 covers 7 bases. This CDR3 contains 16 residues. Trimming at V came to 3 bases and at J to 3 bases, leaving 8 bases not matched to a gene. The CDR3 bases are TGTGCCAGCAGTTTGTGGACTAGGCTATTCTACAATGAGCAGTTCTTC. It codes for CASSLWTRLFYNEQFF.

This clonotype was detected a few times. The chain recombines TRBV11-2 with TRBJ1-2; D perhaps matches TRBD1 (5 bases). The germline V gene has CDR1 SGHAT and CDR2 FQNNGV. Deletions cut 1 base from V and 6 bases from J, with 12 bases between. This CDR3 has 14 residues. The CDR3 sequence is CASSLGLTDNGYTF. For the CDR3, the DNA is TGTGCCAGCAGCTTAGGATTGACAGATAATGGCTACACCTTC.

J is TRBJ2-7 and V is TRBV28; 7 positions agree with TRBD1. Trimming at V came to 10 bases and at J to 6 bases, leaving 12 bases not matched to a gene. The CDR3 extends over 13 amino acids. CDR1 is MDHEN, CDR2 SYDVKM, per germline. The CDR3 spells CATEDRWKGEQYV. The CDR3 nucleotides are TGTGCCACCGAGGACAGGTGGAAGGGCGAGCAGTACGTC.

This clonotype was seen at least ten times. V gene TRBV5-1 combines with J gene TRBJ2-3, with D unresolved. Germline V lookup: CDR1 SGHRS, CDR2 YFSETQ. The CDR3 is made up of 15 amino acids. With 0 bases removed from V and 2 bases from J, the gap between germline ends came to 10 bases. The CDR3 bases are TGCGCCAGCAGCTTGGATCTCGGGTTCACAGATACGCAGTATTTT. This gives the protein CASSLDLGFTDTQYF. Full variable domain (remainder filled in from reference TRBV5-1 and TRBJ2-3): KAGVTQTPRYLIKTRGQQVTLSCSPISGHRSVSWYQQTPGQGLQFLFEYFSETQRNKGNFPGRFSGRQFSNSRSEMNVSTLELGDSALYLCASSLDLGFTDTQYFGPGTRLTVL.

This clonotype was seen at least ten times. The chain links TRBV5-1 to TRBJ2-2; D not certain. CDR3 length: 15 amino acids. Between the trimmed V and J ends, which lost 2 bases and 4 bases, there was a span of 12 bases. Germline CDR1 is SGHRS and CDR2 is YFSETQ. CDR3 DNA sequence: TGCGCCAGCAGCTTAACCACTCTGGCCACCGGGGAGCTGTTTTTT. Translating it yields CASSLTTLATGELFF.

This clonotype has a handful of counts. J is TRBJ1-2 and V is TRBV27, with D hard to call. The CDR3 length is 11 residues. From germline, CDR1 is MNHEY and CDR2 SMNVEV (reference sequence). Trimming stripped 6 bases from V and 8 bases from J, with 10 bases between. The CDR3, as DNA: TGTGCCAGCAGGGAGGCGTCCGGCTACACCTTC. This gives the protein CASREASGYTF.